These 8 T cell receptor beta chains were all obtained from the same sample, sequenced in a study of T cell responses to AZD1222 COVID-19 vaccine. Clones were read by immunoSEQ multiplex PCR, and TCRdb kept only the in-frame ones, dropping some. The table lists more than 65,000 clones, about nine tenths of them singletons. This sample comprised peripheral blood, obtained on day 0 of AZD1222 vaccination. The receptors were sampled from an adult in good health.

About this clone itself: Other DNA sequences in the sample encode the same CDR3. The chain joins TRBV19 to TRBJ1-5; D gene unclear. Germline values: CDR1 LNHDA, CDR2 SQIVND (reference sequence). This CDR3 is built from 14 residues. V gave up 1 base and J gave up 4 bases, with 8 bases separating them. Here the CDR3 DNA reads TGTGCCAGTAGTATAGGTGGCAGAAATCAGCCCCAGCATTTT. It is translated as CASSIGGRNQPQHF. The full variable domain, with the rest looked up from reference TRBV19 and TRBJ1-5, is DGGITQSPKYLFRKEGQNVTLSCEQNLNHDAMYWYRQDPGQGLRLIYYSQIVNDFQKGDIAEGYSVSREKKESFPLTVTSAQKNPTAFYLCASSIGGRNQPQHFGDGTRLSIL.

V and J are TRBV9 and TRBJ2-2; 9 nucleotides agree with TRBD1. There are 15 residues in the CDR3. Per the germline V gene, CDR1 is SGDLS and CDR2 is YYNGEE. Trimming at V came to 2 bases and at J to 6 bases, leaving 5 bases not matched to a gene. Here the CDR3 reads CASSVTWTGAGELFF. DNA of the CDR3: TGTGCCAGCAGCGTTACCTGGACAGGGGCCGGGGAGCTGTTTTTT.

V and J are TRBV3-1 (or the pseudogene TRBV3-2) and TRBJ1-1, with TRBD1 matching over 8 bases. Losses at the gene ends were 5 bases for V and 10 bases for J; bases not matched to a gene: 6. CDR1 is LGHDT and CDR2 is YNNKEL in the germline V gene (reference sequence). The CDR3 has 12 amino acids. The DNA for the CDR3 is TGTGCCAGCAGCTCGCAGGGGGCGGGAGCTTTCTTT. Its translation: CASSSQGAGAFF.

The chain joins TRBV5-4 to TRBJ1-6; D may be TRBD1 (5 bases). The V end lost 0 bases, the J end lost 2 bases, and 9 bases lay between the germline ends. Germline V gene data show CDR1 as SGHNT and CDR2 as YYREEE (reference sequence). The CDR3 has 16 residues. CDR3 sequence reads: CASSLGGLTYNSPLHF. As DNA, the CDR3 is TGTGCCAGCAGCTTGGGGGGGTTGACCTATAATTCACCCCTCCACTTT.

V usage is TRBV14 and J usage is TRBJ2-5, with 11 bases that match TRBD1. This CDR3 has 16 amino acids. Trimming at V came to 4 bases and at J to 0 bases, leaving 4 bases not matched to a gene. CDR1 SGHDN and CDR2 FVKESK come from the germline V gene. The CDR3 loop is CASSPGQGVYQETQYF. The CDR3 DNA sequence: TGTGCCAGCAGCCCGGGACAGGGGGTGTACCAAGAGACCCAGTACTTC.

This clone appeared a few times. This chain connects TRBV7-8 to TRBJ2-2, with 8 nucleotides matching TRBD1. Losses at the gene ends were 6 bases for V and 4 bases for J; bases not matched to a gene: 13. The CDR3 consists of 17 residues. Germline lookup yields CDR1 SGHVS and CDR2 FQNEAQ. The DNA of the CDR3 is TGTGCCAGCAGACCTAACGGGGCAGGGGGCAGCACCGGGGAGCTGTTTTTT. Translation: CASRPNGAGGSTGELFF.

V is TRBV5-6 and J is TRBJ1-2, with D possibly being TRBD1 (5 bases). Between the trimmed V and J ends, which lost 0 bases and 7 bases, there was a span of 7 bases. Germline V CDR1 and CDR2: SGHDT, YYEEEE. The CDR3 extends over 12 amino acids. For the CDR3, the DNA is TGTGCCAGCAGCTTGGGGCAGGGTGGCTACACCTTC. Encoded protein: CASSLGQGGYTF.

The J gene is TRBJ2-2, the V gene TRBV19; 15 bases align to TRBD2. Germline loops: CDR1 LNHDA, CDR2 SQIVND (reference sequence). V lost 5 bases, J lost 5 bases, and 12 bases stayed unmatched. The CDR3 consists of 19 residues. CDR3 DNA sequence: TGTGCCAGTAGTCCCCCCCCCGGACTAGCGGGAGGGCGTACCGGGGAGCTGTTTTTT. This sequence encodes CASSPPPGLAGGRTGELFF.